A single sample is the source of the 16 T cell receptor beta chains below, sequenced in a study of human T cells and chemical hapten exposure. TCRdb re-analysed the RACE reads in MiXCR, keeping a single row per CDR3 protein. The table lists approximately 260,000 distinct CDR3 sequences, about 9.4% of them singletons. Time point meaning: pre-sensitization, week 0. Treatment denoted: therapeutic diphenylcyclopropenone sensitization with weekly scalp DPC. The input for sequencing was whole blood, taken in connection with sensitization to the hapten diphenylcyclopropenone (DPC). These receptors were obtained from a woman aged 35 to 49 with alopecia areata. Some clones in this sample may be carry-over from other donors' samples.

This clonotype was seen more than once but under ten times. J is TRBJ2-7 and V is TRBV28; D uncertain. Trimming removed 5 bases at V and 3 bases at J, with 5 bases between. This CDR3 is built from 11 residues. Germline-derived CDR1 and CDR2 are MDHEN and SYDVKM. The CDR3 region has the DNA TGTGCCAGCAGTAATTACTACGAGCAGTACTTC. Translation gives CASSNYYEQYF.

The chain combines TRBV28 with TRBJ2-7, with 7 bases fitting TRBD1. The V and J ends lost 5 bases and 0 bases, in that order; junction bases with no gene match: 1. This CDR3 comprises 13 residues. Germline V gene sequence: CDR1 MDHEN, CDR2 SYDVKM. CDR3 DNA: TGTGCCAGCAGTGGGGACAGCTCCTACGAGCAGTACTTC. Translating gives CASSGDSSYEQYF.

There are a few counts of this clonotype. The chain couples TRBV29-1 to TRBJ2-5; D could derive from TRBD1 or TRBD2 (6 bases each). The CDR3 spans 15 residues. Trimming cost V 0 bases and J 5 bases, with 16 bases left between them. CDR1 is SQVTM and CDR2 is ANQGSEA in the germline V gene. CDR3 residues: CSVEDPGGWRETQYF. DNA for the CDR3: TGCAGCGTTGAAGATCCCGGGGGCTGGAGGGAGACCCAGTACTTC.

The chain has TRBV5-1 and TRBJ2-7; 7 bases align to TRBD1. Per the germline V gene, CDR1 is SGHRS and CDR2 is YFSETQ. The CDR3 totals 15 residues. Trimming cost V 2 bases and J 1 base; bases outside gene matches: 6. The CDR3 sequence is CASSFTGAPSYEQYF. The DNA of the CDR3 is TGCGCCAGCAGCTTCACAGGGGCCCCGTCCTACGAGCAGTACTTC.

This clonotype was recorded only once. The gene calls are TRBV18 and TRBJ1-2, with D possibly matching TRBD1 (5 bases). Trimming cost V 1 base and J 8 bases, with 11 bases left between them. Germline V lookup: CDR1 KGHSH, CDR2 LQKENI. This CDR3 has 13 amino acids. The CDR3 region is CASSPQGPEGYTF. The CDR3, as DNA: TGTGCCAGCTCACCACAGGGGCCAGAGGGCTACACCTTC.

This clonotype was observed a few times. This chain links TRBV7-8 with TRBJ2-3; D perhaps matches TRBD2 (5 bases). V dropped 5 bases and J dropped 7 bases, with 16 bases sitting between them. This CDR3 contains 14 residues. Germline assignment: CDR1 SGHVS and CDR2 FQNEAQ. The CDR3 DNA sequence: TGTGCCAGCAGCCCAACTAGAAGGGTATATACGCAGTATTTT. It encodes CASSPTRRVYTQYF.

This clonotype appeared a few times. The chain combines TRBV7-8 with TRBJ2-1, with D uncertain. This CDR3 comprises 16 residues. Germline lookup yields CDR1 SGHVS and CDR2 FQNEAQ. V lost 0 bases, J lost 4 bases, and 13 bases lay in between. CDR3 region: CASSLASGPRYNEQFF. DNA of the CDR3: TGTGCCAGCAGCTTAGCCTCCGGGCCACGTTACAATGAGCAGTTCTTC.

CDR3 sequence reads: CASSYVGQGRTDTQYF. Written as DNA, the CDR3 is TGTGCCAGCAGTTACGTGGGACAGGGAAGGACAGATACGCAGTATTTT. The chain links TRBV6-5 to TRBJ2-3; 9 bases align to TRBD1. Trimming cost V 2 bases and J 3 bases; bases outside gene matches: 6. The germline CDR1 and CDR2 sequences are MNHEY and SVGAGI. This CDR3 has 16 residues.

The table lists this clonotype with a few counts. This chain uses TRBV5-1 with TRBJ1-4, with 9 bases identical to TRBD1. The junction had 0 bases not matched to a gene; V was cut back by 0 bases and J by 6 bases. CDR1 SGHRS and CDR2 YFSETQ come from the germline V gene. The CDR3 is made up of 14 amino acids. CDR3 in DNA: TGCGCCAGCAGCTTGGGACAGGGGGATGAAAAACTGTTTTTT. Translation gives CASSLGQGDEKLFF.

This rearrangement joins TRBV7-2 to TRBJ1-2, with D maybe TRBD1 (6 bases). V shed 3 bases and J shed 8 bases, with 16 bases lying between them. Germline loops: CDR1 SGHTA, CDR2 FQGNSA. CDR3 size: 14 residues. CDR3 nucleotide sequence: TGTGCCAGCAGCTTGAGAAGGGACACGAGCGGCTACACCTTC. Protein: CASSLRRDTSGYTF.

The rearrangement joins TRBV7-2 to TRBJ2-7, with D tentatively TRBD1 or TRBD2 (5 bases each). CDR1 SGHTA and CDR2 FQGNSA come from the germline V gene. The CDR3 is 13 amino acids. Deletions cut 3 bases from V and 4 bases from J, with 10 bases between. CDR3 residues: CASSLAGRYEQYF. In DNA, the CDR3 is TGTGCCAGCAGCTTGGCAGGGAGATACGAGCAGTACTTC.

V and J are TRBV6-6 and TRBJ2-1; possibly TRBD2 for D (6 bases). Germline CDR1 is MNHNY and CDR2 is SVGAGI (reference sequence). CDR3 length: 12 residues. With 2 bases removed from V and 9 bases from J, the gap between germline ends came to 8 bases. CDR3 DNA sequence: TGTGCCAGCAGTTACCGGGGGACTGAGCAGTTCTTC. It specifies CASSYRGTEQFF.

This clonotype was counted ten times or more. V usage is TRBV12-3 or TRBV12-4 and J usage is TRBJ1-6; 10 positions match TRBD1. V was clipped by 3 bases and J by 10 bases; unmatched bases: 9. This CDR3 contains 16 residues. The CDR3 region has the DNA TGTGCCAGCAGTTTTACCCCCGGGACAGGGGTCTCACCCCTCCACTTT. It specifies CASSFTPGTGVSPLHF.

The chain recombines TRBV6-5 with TRBJ2-7, with D perhaps being TRBD1 or TRBD2 (5 bases each). The CDR3 contains 12 residues. In germline, CDR1 is MNHEY, CDR2 SVGAGI. Trimming removed 7 bases at V and 4 bases at J, with 11 bases between. CDR3 DNA sequence: TGTGCCAGCATGGGGGTCCCTTACGAGCAGTACTTC. Protein product: CASMGVPYEQYF.

This clonotype was seen at least ten times. The chain is built from TRBV7-2 and TRBJ1-4; tentatively, D is TRBD1 (6 bases). The germline V and J ends were trimmed by 5 bases and 2 bases, with 12 bases remaining between them. Germline V lookup: CDR1 SGHTA, CDR2 FQGNSA. This CDR3 comprises 15 residues. As DNA, the CDR3 is TGTGCCAGCAGCCCCACGACAGGCACTAATGAAAAACTGTTTTTT. This codes for CASSPTTGTNEKLFF. The full variable domain, in which reference TRBV7-2 and TRBJ1-4 provide the parts outside the CDR3, is GAGVSQSPSNKVTEKGKDVELRCDPISGHTALYWYRQSLGQGLEFLIYFQGNSAPDKSGLPSDRFSAERTGGSVSTLTIQRTQQEDSAVYLCASSPTTGTNEKLFFGSGTQLSVL.

This clonotype was detected only a few times. This chain uses TRBV20-1 with TRBJ2-5; 11 positions agree with TRBD1. This CDR3 is 15 amino acids long. The germline V gene has CDR1 DFQATT and CDR2 SNEGSKA (reference sequence). V gave up 0 bases and J gave up 5 bases; unmatched junction bases: 5. The CDR3 nucleotides are TGCAGTGCTAGAGATGCGGGACAGGGGGTCGAGACCCAGTACTTC. This codes for CSARDAGQGVETQYF.